Sequencing of this T cell receptor (beta chain) was carried out in a study of T cells after yellow fever vaccination. Across the whole study: With SMART-Seq v4 Ultra Low Input, the fractions containing low cell numbers were prepared. Study-wide points: The secondary response peaked faster, at day 5 versus 15, but was weaker. In post-booster samples, most primary-vaccination clones reappeared (about 96% CD4, roughly 90% CD8).

The authors made TCR cDNA by 5'RACE template switching, adding a universal primer site and UMIs. TCRdb redid the calling of the 5' RACE reads with MiXCR, one entry per CDR3 protein. The sample comprises tens of thousands of distinct CDR3 sequences, less than 8.5% of which are singletons, and 36% rests with the top ten. Germline CDR1 reads SGHTA; CDR2 reads FQGNSA. With 1 base removed from V and 0 bases from J, the gap between germline ends came to 14 bases. The CDR3 length is 17 residues. This clonotype was seen at least ten times. Its antigen is undetermined. The sequences come from CD8+ T cells sorted from PBMCs, collected 15 days after the yellow fever booster vaccination. The chain employs TRBV7-2 and TRBJ2-3; D not certain. The receptor comes from a man aged 25-45 years who received the YFV17D yellow fever vaccine. The CDR3 DNA is TGTGCCAGCAGCTTAGTCCTAAGACAAGTCAGCACAGATACGCAGTATTTT. As protein: CASSLVLRQVSTDTQYF.